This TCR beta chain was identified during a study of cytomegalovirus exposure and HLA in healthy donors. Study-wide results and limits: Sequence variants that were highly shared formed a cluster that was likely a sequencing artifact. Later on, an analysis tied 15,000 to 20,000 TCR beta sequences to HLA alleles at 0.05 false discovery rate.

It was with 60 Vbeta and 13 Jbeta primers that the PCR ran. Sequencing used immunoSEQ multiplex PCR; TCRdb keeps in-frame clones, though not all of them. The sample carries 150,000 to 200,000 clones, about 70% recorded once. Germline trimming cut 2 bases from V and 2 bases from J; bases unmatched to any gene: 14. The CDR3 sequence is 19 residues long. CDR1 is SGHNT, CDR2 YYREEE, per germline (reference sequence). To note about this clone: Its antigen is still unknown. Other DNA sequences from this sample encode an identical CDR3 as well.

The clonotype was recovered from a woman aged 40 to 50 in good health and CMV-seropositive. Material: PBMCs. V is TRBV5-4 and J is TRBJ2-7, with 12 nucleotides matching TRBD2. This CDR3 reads CASSFYLTSGGGGTYEQYF. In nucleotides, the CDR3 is TGTGCCAGCAGCTTTTACCTGACTAGCGGGGGAGGGGGAACCTACGAGCAGTACTTC.